These 10 T cell receptor beta chains share one sample of origin, sequenced in a study of control samples from healthy donors and cancer patients. The protocol was immunoSEQ multiplex PCR, while the TCRdb copy is restricted to in-frame clones and leaves out a portion. Found here are just over 90,000 clones, around 86% of them singletons; the top ten hold 1.3%. Sequencing input: blood. These receptor sequences come from a woman between 45 and 65 years old in good health.

This clone was seen just once. V usage is TRBV4-1 and J usage is TRBJ2-7; 7 nucleotides match TRBD2. Germline V gene sequence: CDR1 MGHRA, CDR2 YSYEKL. Trimming took 3 bases from V and 5 from J; bases not matched to a gene: 13. The CDR3 is 16 residues long. DNA for the CDR3: TGCGCCAGCAGCCAGCTGAATTTGGGACTACCGGACGAGCAGTACTTC. This translates into CASSQLNLGLPDEQYF.

The V gene is TRBV5-1, the J gene TRBJ2-3; TRBD1 might be the D (5 bases). Germline assignment: CDR1 SGHRS and CDR2 YFSETQ. Trimming took off 8 bases at V and 6 bases at J, with 22 bases between the two ends. The CDR3 extends over 15 amino acids. The CDR3 region has the DNA TGCGCCAGTAGCAACCAGGCAGGGTATTCGGATACGCAGTATTTT. Its translation is CASSNQAGYSDTQYF.

The chain employs TRBV4-3 and TRBJ1-1; 11 bases line up with TRBD1. The CDR3 is made up of 15 amino acids. The J segment lost 1 base and the V segment lost 3 bases, leaving 1 base of the junction unmatched. Looked up from germline, CDR1 is LGHNA and CDR2 is YSLEER. The CDR3 protein is CASSHGQGANTEAFF. CDR3 nucleotides: TGCGCCAGCAGCCACGGACAGGGGGCGAACACTGAAGCTTTCTTT.

This chain uses TRBV28 with TRBJ2-1; 9 bases map to TRBD2. This CDR3 comprises 15 residues. CDR1 MDHEN and CDR2 SYDVKM come from the germline V gene. Trimming at V came to 4 bases and at J to 4 bases, leaving 5 bases not matched to a gene. The CDR3 protein is CASSSTSGFYNEQFF. In DNA, the CDR3 is TGTGCCAGCAGTTCGACTAGCGGATTTTACAATGAGCAGTTCTTC. Supplemented by reference TRBV28 and TRBJ2-1, the full variable domain reads DVKVTQSSRYLVKRTGEKVFLECVQDMDHENMFWYRQDPGLGLRLIYFSYDVKMKEKGDIPEGYSVSREKKERFSLILESASTNQTSMYLCASSSTSGFYNEQFFGPGTRLTVL.

V is TRBV6-6 and J is TRBJ2-3, with a weak D call TRBD2 (6 bases). V was clipped by 6 bases and J by 0 bases, with 13 bases between them. CDR3 length: 15 amino acids. The germline V gene encodes CDR1 MNHNY and CDR2 SVGAGI (reference sequence). CDR3 region: CASSYAGRSTDTQYF. The CDR3, as DNA: TGTGCCAGCAGCTACGCGGGACGGAGCACAGATACGCAGTATTTT.

This chain uses TRBV2 with TRBJ2-5, with D unresolved. Trimming cost V 7 bases and J 1 base, with 16 bases left between them. Germline CDR1 reads SNHLY; CDR2 reads FYNNEI. The CDR3 extends over 15 amino acids. The CDR3 sequence: CASTRSGLLQETQYF. CDR3 nucleotides: TGTGCCAGCACCCGGTCTGGGCTCCTCCAAGAGACCCAGTACTTC. Together with reference TRBV2 and TRBJ2-5, the CDR3 gives the full variable domain: EPEVTQTPSHQVTQMGQEVILRCVPISNHLYFYWYRQILGQKVEFLVSFYNNEISEKSEIFDDQFSVERPDGSNFTLKIRSTKLEDSAMYFCASTRSGLLQETQYFGPGTRLLVL.

The rearrangement uses TRBV21-1 and TRBJ1-4; whether TRBD1, the table's D call, matches the DNA was not checked. TRBV21-1 is flagged as a pseudogene. The CDR3 has 14 amino acids. For the CDR3, the DNA is TGTGCCAGCAGCACAGGGGCAACTAATGAAAAACTGTTTTTT. Encoded protein: CASSTGATNEKLFF.

V gene TRBV2 combines with J gene TRBJ2-5; tentatively, D is TRBD1 or TRBD2 (5 bases each). Trimming took 3 bases from V and 4 from J, leaving 15 bases between them. CDR3 length: 15 residues. Germline CDR1 is SNHLY and CDR2 is FYNNEI. CDR3 amino acids: CASSDRDPRRETQYF. The CDR3 DNA follows: TGTGCCAGCAGTGACCGGGACCCTAGAAGAGAGACCCAGTACTTC.

This chain links TRBV14 with TRBJ1-4; 9 nucleotides agree with TRBD1. The V segment lost 4 bases and the J segment 3 bases; nucleotides outside the gene matches: 6. CDR1 and CDR2 (germline): SGHDN, FVKESK. There are 16 residues in the CDR3. CDR3 protein: CASSRAWTGANEKLFF. Written as DNA, the CDR3 is TGTGCCAGCAGCCGAGCTTGGACAGGGGCTAATGAAAAACTGTTTTTT.

The genes are TRBV2 and TRBJ1-2; D perhaps matches TRBD1 (5 bases). CDR1 and CDR2 (germline): SNHLY, FYNNEI. CDR3 length equals 14 residues. V was shortened by 7 bases and J by 8 bases, with 20 bases between the two germline ends. The CDR3 bases are TGTGCCAGCAATGGACAAGCGCTGTCGAGGGGCTACACCTTC. Residues: CASNGQALSRGYTF.